This TCR beta chain was captured in a study of response to subunit inactivated influenza vaccine. Whole-study results and caveats: Seasonal influenza vaccination, on each occasion, was suggested by the authors to recruit few new T cells.

In this sample, this clonotype turned up a few times. As yet, its antigen is unknown. The CDR3 totals 14 residues. Trimming took 3 bases from V and 7 from J, leaving 15 bases between them. In germline, CDR1 is SEHNR, CDR2 FQNEAQ (reference sequence). TCRdb independently ran MiXCR on the RT-PCR reads; one entry per CDR3 protein. The table records about 160,000 distinct CDR3 sequences, roughly 10% of them present only once. Sample: non-naive T cells sorted from PBMCs, taken 40 to 50 days after vaccination. The origin of this receptor is a man aged 45-65 years who received an inactivated influenza vaccine. This chain links TRBV7-9 with TRBJ1-1; the D gene is possibly TRBD1 (5 bases). The CDR3 sequence: CASSFGGKEGEAFF. The DNA of the CDR3 is TGTGCCAGCAGCTTCGGGGGGAAGGAGGGTGAAGCTTTCTTT.